This TCR beta chain was identified in a study of blood T cells in healthy people across ages. Findings and limits, study-wide: Estimates drawn from one million T cells were deemed to understate diversity.

A remark on this clonotype: The antigen is unknown.

Germline CDR1 is DFQATT and CDR2 is SNEGSKA (reference sequence). The ends were cut back, 5 bases at V and 2 bases at J, with 14 bases in the middle. This CDR3 is 14 amino acids long. For the second PCR, which ran for about 6 to 12 cycles, a sample-barcoded 5' primer and a J-beta primer mix were used. TCRdb processed the 5' RACE reads anew with MiXCR; each CDR3 protein has one entry. The data show about 1.7 million distinct CDR3 sequences, about 30% seen once. The sequencing input was blood. This chain joins TRBV20-1 and TRBJ2-3; no definite D call. This clonotype was sampled from a woman between 25 and 40 years old in good health. CDR3 loop: CSAPRLESTDTQYF. CDR3 bases: TGCAGTGCTCCCAGGCTAGAGTCCACAGATACGCAGTATTTT.